This TCR beta chain was recovered during a study of T cells in Graves' hyperthyroidism and ophthalmopathy. Study in general: Blood from the periphery was taken at initial diagnosis, before any treatment.

With V trimmed by 3 bases and J by 0 bases, 2 bases remained unmatched. Germline-derived CDR1 and CDR2 are DFQATT and SNEGSKA (reference sequence). This CDR3 has 14 amino acids. Researchers took RNA transcripts and amplified the TCR beta CDR3 regions from them. Primed by the HTBI set, a first-round RT-PCR was run on the TCR CDR3. One entry per CDR3 protein results from TCRdb running MiXCR on the multiplex PCR reads. Counted here are more than 500,000 distinct CDR3 sequences, 15% to 20% occurring once; the ten biggest clones make up about 29%. This clonotype has only a few counts. Antigen specificity is unknown. Study-wide results and limits: Clonotypes that were expanded in thyroid above 0.001 mostly appeared in blood too. Ophthalmopathy, as predicted by the model, came a median around 6 months after the prediction.

The chain combines TRBV20-1 with TRBJ2-1, with TRBD2 identical over 7 bases. The receptor was isolated from a woman under 40 with Graves' ophthalmopathy. What was sequenced was blood. This CDR3 is CSASGRSSYNEQFF. In DNA form, the CDR3 reads TGCAGTGCTAGCGGGAGGAGCTCCTACAATGAGCAGTTCTTC.